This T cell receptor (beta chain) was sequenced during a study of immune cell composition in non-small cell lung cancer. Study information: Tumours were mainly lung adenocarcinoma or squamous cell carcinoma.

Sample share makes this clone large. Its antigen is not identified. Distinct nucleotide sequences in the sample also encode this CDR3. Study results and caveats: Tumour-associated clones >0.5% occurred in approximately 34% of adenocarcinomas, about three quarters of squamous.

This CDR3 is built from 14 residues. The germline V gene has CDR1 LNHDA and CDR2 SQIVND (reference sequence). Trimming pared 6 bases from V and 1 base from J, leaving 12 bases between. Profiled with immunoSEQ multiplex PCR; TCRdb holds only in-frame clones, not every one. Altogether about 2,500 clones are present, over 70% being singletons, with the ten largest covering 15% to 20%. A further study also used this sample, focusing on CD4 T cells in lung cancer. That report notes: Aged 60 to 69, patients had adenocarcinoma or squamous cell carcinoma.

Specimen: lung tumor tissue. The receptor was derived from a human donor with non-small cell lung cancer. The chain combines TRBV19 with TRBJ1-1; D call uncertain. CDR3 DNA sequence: TGTGCCAGTAGCCTTGGACGGGGGAACACTGAAGCTTTCTTT. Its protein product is CASSLGRGNTEAFF.